This T cell receptor (beta chain) was found in a study of blood T cell repertoires in COVID-19. Study-level information: Donors in the United States, Italy and Spain gave samples during acute or convalescent COVID-19.

In the study's own analysis: Amplifying reference gene primers gave estimates of nucleated cell counts. TCRdb's copy holds only in-frame clones and misses some; the assay was immunoSEQ multiplex PCR. V, J and clone size reflect that table, while D and trimming were determined from the DNA. The sample consists of under 85,000 clones, around 85% of them appearing once. Germline CDR1 and CDR2: GTSNPN and SVGIG (reference sequence). V gave up 2 bases and J gave up 4 bases; unmatched junction bases: 7. The length of the CDR3 is 15 residues. This clone was detected only once. What was sequenced was peripheral blood. The chain employs TRBV30 and TRBJ2-2, with 7 bases fitting TRBD2. The sequence derives from a man aged 80 or over with acute or convalescent COVID-19. This CDR3 reads CAWSLGLGGTGELFF. In nucleotides, the CDR3 is TGTGCCTGGAGTCTTGGACTAGGAGGCACCGGGGAGCTGTTTTTT.